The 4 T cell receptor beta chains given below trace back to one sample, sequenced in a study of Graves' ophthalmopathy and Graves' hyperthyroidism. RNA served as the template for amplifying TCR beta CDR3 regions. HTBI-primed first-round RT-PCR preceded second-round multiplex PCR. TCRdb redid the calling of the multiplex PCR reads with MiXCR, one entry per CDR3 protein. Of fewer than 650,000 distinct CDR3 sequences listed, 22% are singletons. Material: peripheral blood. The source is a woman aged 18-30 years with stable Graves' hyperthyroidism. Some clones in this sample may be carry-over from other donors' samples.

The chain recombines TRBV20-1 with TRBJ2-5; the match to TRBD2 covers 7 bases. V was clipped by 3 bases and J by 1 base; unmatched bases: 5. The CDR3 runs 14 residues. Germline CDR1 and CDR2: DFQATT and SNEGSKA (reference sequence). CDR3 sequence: CSARGGSSQETQYF. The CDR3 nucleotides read TGCAGTGCTAGGGGGGGGAGCAGCCAAGAGACCCAGTACTTC.

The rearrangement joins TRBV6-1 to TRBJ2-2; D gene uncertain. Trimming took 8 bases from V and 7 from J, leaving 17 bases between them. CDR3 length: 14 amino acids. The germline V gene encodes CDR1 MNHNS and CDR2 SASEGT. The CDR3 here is CASGNPRNGGELFF. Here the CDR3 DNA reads TGTGCCAGCGGAAACCCTAGGAACGGCGGGGAGCTGTTTTTT.

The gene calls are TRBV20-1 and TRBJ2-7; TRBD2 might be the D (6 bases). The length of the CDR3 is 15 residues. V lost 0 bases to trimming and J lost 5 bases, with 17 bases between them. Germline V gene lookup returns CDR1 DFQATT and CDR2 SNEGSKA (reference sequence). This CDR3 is CSARDFAGRGDEQYF. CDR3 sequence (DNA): TGCAGTGCTAGAGATTTTGCCGGGAGAGGGGACGAGCAGTACTTC.

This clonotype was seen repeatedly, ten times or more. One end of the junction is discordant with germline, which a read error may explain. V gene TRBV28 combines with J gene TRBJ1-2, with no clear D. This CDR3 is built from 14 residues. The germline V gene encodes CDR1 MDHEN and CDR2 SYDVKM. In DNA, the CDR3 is TGTGTCAGCAGTTCGCCGGGCAGGCGCTATGGCTACACCTTC. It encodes CVSSSPGRRYGYTF.